The sequence of this TCR beta chain was determined in a study of CD8 T cells in Susac syndrome. The authors reverse transcribed 0.5 to 1 ug RNA with random hexamers. TCRdb itself ran the immunoSEQ multiplex PCR reads through MiXCR, one entry per CDR3 protein. Found here are some 300,000 distinct CDR3 sequences, over 75% of them singletons; the top ten hold 0.21%. CD8+ and CD4+ T cells were negatively isolated; TEMRA cells were FACS-enriched. This CDR3 contains 15 residues. Trimming cost V 4 bases and J 5 bases, with 17 bases left between them. Looked up from germline, CDR1 is SEHNR and CDR2 is FQNEAQ (reference sequence).

The V and J genes are TRBV7-9 and TRBJ2-5; a weak D match, TRBD1 (5 bases). The sample consisted of CD8+ T cells from PBMCs. The clonotype comes from a human donor with multiple sclerosis. The CDR3 loop reads CASSSPQGRAETQYF. For the CDR3, the DNA is TGTGCCAGCAGCTCGCCCCAGGGCAGGGCGGAGACCCAGTACTTC.